Below, 8 T cell receptor beta chains from the same sample are listed, as sequenced in a study of blood T cell repertoires in COVID-19. Only in-frame clones appear in the TCRdb table, and some are missing; sequencing was by immunoSEQ multiplex PCR. The table includes under 200,000 clones, about 83% detected once. The sample consisted of PBMCs or T cells enriched from blood (not recorded which). Every receptor here comes from a man aged 35 to 55 with acute COVID-19.

The V call is TRBV6-1, the J call TRBJ2-1; TRBD1 aligns across 9 bases. The CDR3 consists of 15 residues. In germline, CDR1 is MNHNS, CDR2 SASEGT. Trimming at V came to 3 bases and at J to 8 bases, leaving 8 bases not matched to a gene. The DNA of the CDR3 is TGTGCCAGCAGTGATTCGGACAGGGGATGGGATGAGCAGTTCTTC. Residues: CASSDSDRGWDEQFF.

In DNA form, the CDR3 reads TGTGCCAGCACCGGGGGGCGGGGCGAAAAACTGTTTTTT. Protein: CASTGGRGEKLFF. The V and J genes are TRBV28 and TRBJ1-4; D might be TRBD1 (6 bases). Germline CDR1 reads MDHEN; CDR2 reads SYDVKM. The CDR3 runs to 13 residues. The germline V and J ends were trimmed by 7 bases and 8 bases, with 14 bases remaining between them.

The rearrangement uses TRBV5-4 and TRBJ1-4, with 7 positions matching TRBD1. Germline loops: CDR1 SGHNT, CDR2 YYREEE (reference sequence). CDR3 length equals 15 residues. The J segment lost 5 bases and the V segment lost 4 bases, leaving 8 bases of the junction unmatched. In DNA form, the CDR3 reads TGTGCCAGCAGCCCAACAGGGGCTCCGAATGAAAAACTGTTTTTT. This translates into CASSPTGAPNEKLFF.

This rearrangement joins TRBV7-6 to TRBJ1-1; 8 bases align to TRBD1. The V and J ends lost 6 bases and 10 bases, in that order; junction bases with no gene match: 10. Germline-derived CDR1 and CDR2 are SGHVS and FNYEAQ. The CDR3 length is 13 residues. CDR3 coding DNA: TGTGCCAGCAGTCCCGACAGGGGTAGTCGAGCTTTCTTT. It encodes CASSPDRGSRAFF.

The CDR3 DNA sequence: TGTGCCAGCAGGGGAGACAGGGGATATGGCTACACCTTC. The encoded protein is CASRGDRGYGYTF. This chain joins TRBV6-6 and TRBJ1-2; 8 bases agree with TRBD1. Germline lookup yields CDR1 MNHNY and CDR2 SVGAGI (reference sequence). The CDR3 runs to 13 residues. The V and J ends lost 6 bases and 5 bases, in that order; junction bases with no gene match: 5.

J is TRBJ2-3 and V is TRBV10-3, with 8 bases lining up with TRBD1. Germline-derived CDR1 and CDR2 are ENHRY and SYGVKD. V gave up 4 bases and J gave up 2 bases; unmatched junction bases: 5. The length of the CDR3 is 15 residues. As DNA, the CDR3 is TGTGCCATCAGTGGACGGACAGGGAACACAGATACGCAGTATTTT. Its protein is CAISGRTGNTDTQYF.

This sequence joins TRBV5-1 and TRBJ2-1, with 9 nucleotides matching TRBD2. Looked up from germline, CDR1 is SGHRS and CDR2 is YFSETQ. Germline trimming cut 4 bases from V and 7 bases from J; bases unmatched to any gene: 12. This CDR3 comprises 16 residues. The CDR3 bases are TGCGCCAGCAGCACCGCCCTAGCGGGAAGTTTAAATGAGCAGTTCTTC. Translated: CASSTALAGSLNEQFF.

The V gene is TRBV7-6, the J gene TRBJ2-2; 8 bases align to TRBD2. The ends lost 0 bases at V and 6 bases at J; junction bases unmatched: 9. In germline, CDR1 is SGHVS, CDR2 FNYEAQ. The CDR3 totals 17 residues. CDR3 sequence reads: CASSLARRTSYPGELFF. As DNA, the CDR3 is TGTGCCAGCAGCTTAGCGCGAAGGACTAGCTATCCCGGGGAGCTGTTTTTT.